A single TCR beta chain is shown here with its context. The antigen is not known. This entry belongs to a study of OX40 agonist ivuxolimab in advanced cancers. Across the study: Those enrolled were roughly 80% male, with a mean age of approximately 60 years and ages from 23 to 79. Regarding the study as a whole: Dosing at 0.1 to 3.0 mg/kg was accompanied by clonal expansion of CD4+ and CD8+ blood T cells by week 6.

This table comes from immunoSEQ multiplex PCR, and its TCRdb copy is limited to in-frame clones, with some not included. The data show about 84,000 clones, 84% seen once. V lost 6 bases, J lost 1 base, and 9 bases lay in between. Germline CDR1 and CDR2: MNHNY and SVGAGI (reference sequence). The CDR3 totals 14 residues. This chain uses TRBV6-6 with TRBJ1-4, with D unclear. The sequence was collected from an adult with an advanced solid tumor such as melanoma, head and neck, liver or kidney cancer. This sample comprised CD4+ or CD8+ T cells sorted from blood, obtained in a trial of the OX40 agonist ivuxolimab. The CDR3 loop reads CASRPVITNEKLFF. CDR3 DNA sequence: TGTGCCAGCAGGCCAGTGATAACTAATGAAAAACTGTTTTTT.